This T cell receptor beta chain was captured in a study of shared clonotypes between healthy human individuals. The CDR3 contains 14 residues. Trimming took off 6 bases at V and 2 bases at J, with 13 bases between the two ends. Germline V gives CDR1 MDHEN, CDR2 SYDVKM. How the authors handled the data: With immunoSEQ giving junction-only sequences and no quality scores, filtering differed. Profiled with immunoSEQ multiplex PCR; TCRdb holds only in-frame clones, not every one. V and J calls and clone size follow that table, whereas D and trimming were derived from the DNA. The table has about 1.5 million clones, 96% seen once.

Sequencing used naive CD4+ T cells sorted from blood. Subset denoted: CD45RA+ positively selected. The V and J genes are TRBV28 and TRBJ2-5; a weak D match, TRBD2 (6 bases). This sequence was found in a man aged 25-40 years in good health. This CDR3 is CASSLPRGQETQYF. As DNA, the CDR3 is TGTGCCAGCAGCCTCCCCCGGGGGCAAGAGACCCAGTACTTC.